Included here is one T cell receptor beta chain sequence, with context. This sample was taken from a study of early T cells in non-severe SARS-CoV-2 infection. Germline V gene sequence: CDR1 SGDLS, CDR2 YYNGEE. After removal of 0 bases from V and 0 bases from J, the junction contained 17 bases not matched to a gene. The CDR3 consists of 21 residues. TCRdb re-derived calls from the 5' RACE reads in MiXCR, one entry per CDR3 protein. Of more than 75,000 distinct CDR3 sequences listed, about 15% are singletons. This sequence joins TRBV9 and TRBJ1-4, with 7 bases lining up with TRBD1. This TCR came from an adult who was a healthcare worker with PCR-confirmed SARS-CoV-2 infection or an uninfected control (not recorded which). Sequenced input: whole blood. CDR3 sequence (DNA): TGTGCCAGCAGCGTAGTACCCATGGGACAGCTCTTTGGGACAACTAATGAAAAACTGTTTTTT. As protein: CASSVVPMGQLFGTTNEKLFF.